This T cell receptor (beta chain) was profiled in a study of PD-1 blockade in classical Hodgkin lymphoma. Deletions cut 4 bases from V and 7 bases from J, with 17 bases between. The CDR3 consists of 14 residues. From germline, CDR1 is SGHRS and CDR2 YFSETQ. All patients experienced relapse after autologous stem cell transplantation, and brentuximab vedotin exposure was variable. Patients' outcomes at their best amounted to complete response, partial response or progressive disease. Sequenced by immunoSEQ multiplex PCR; TCRdb stores in-frame clones only, minus some. Of tens of thousands of clones in the sample, around 80% were seen once.

The sequencing used peripheral blood mononuclear cells (PBMCs), collected before the second cycle of nivolumab. The rearrangement links TRBV5-1 to TRBJ2-5, with D perhaps matching TRBD1 (5 bases). The source is a human donor with classical Hodgkin lymphoma. CDR3 nucleotide sequence: TGCGCCAGCAGCGATGGCGGAGCGCAGGGGACCCAGTACTTC. As protein: CASSDGGAQGTQYF.